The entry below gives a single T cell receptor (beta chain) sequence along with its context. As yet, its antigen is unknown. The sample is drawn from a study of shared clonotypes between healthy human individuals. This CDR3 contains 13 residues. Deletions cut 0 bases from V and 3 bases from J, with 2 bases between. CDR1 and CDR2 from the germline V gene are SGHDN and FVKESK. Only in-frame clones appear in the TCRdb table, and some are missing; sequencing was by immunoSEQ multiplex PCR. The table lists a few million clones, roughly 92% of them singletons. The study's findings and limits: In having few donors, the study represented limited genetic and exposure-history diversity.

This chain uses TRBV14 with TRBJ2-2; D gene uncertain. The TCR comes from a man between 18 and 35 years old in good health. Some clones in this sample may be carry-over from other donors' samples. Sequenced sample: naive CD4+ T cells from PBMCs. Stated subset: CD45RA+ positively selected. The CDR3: CASSQDDTGELFF. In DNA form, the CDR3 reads TGTGCCAGCAGCCAAGACGACACCGGGGAGCTGTTTTTT.